The source of this T cell receptor beta chain is a study of cytomegalovirus exposure and HLA in healthy donors. Germline-derived CDR1 and CDR2 are SGHRS and YFSETQ. The CDR3 totals 17 residues. Trimming cost V 3 bases and J 0 bases; bases outside gene matches: 6. Use of 60 Vbeta and 13 Jbeta primers characterized the PCR. The protocol was immunoSEQ multiplex PCR, while the TCRdb copy is restricted to in-frame clones and leaves out a portion. Of approximately 81,000 clones listed, around 70% are singletons. As concerns this clone: What it binds is not known.

Study-level findings and limits: TRBV6-2, TRBV6-3 and other indistinguishable V segments were excluded. As a later analysis showed, a missense DCLRE1C variant was linked to trimming of TCR beta V- and J-genes.

The sequence derives from a man aged 40-55 years in good health and CMV-seropositive. Material: PBMCs. The chain links TRBV5-1 to TRBJ2-6; 7 nucleotides match TRBD2. The CDR3: CASSWGGLDSGANVLTF. For the CDR3, the DNA is TGCGCCAGCAGCTGGGGGGGACTCGACTCTGGGGCCAACGTCCTGACTTTC.